This paragraph reports one T cell receptor (beta chain). No antigen is known for it. The sample is drawn from a study of shared clonotypes between healthy human individuals. Study overall: Each donor had three CD4 naive, three CD4 memory, two CD8 naive and one CD8 memory plate.

Regarding the study as a whole: Of the naive CD4 clonotypes, around 5.2% were shared across four donors.

Assay runs were performed at deep level. Clones were sequenced by immunoSEQ multiplex PCR, and TCRdb holds only the in-frame ones, with some missing. The sample lists more than 2 million clones; about 95% were seen once. Trimming left V 0 bases short and J 1 base short, with 9 bases between. Per germline, CDR1 MGHRA and CDR2 YSYEKL. The CDR3 consists of 15 residues. As defined, naive CD8 cells were CD45RO-negative and positively selected for CCR7, with terminally differentiated effector memory CD45RA+ cells excluded. Recent vaccinations or acute infections were absent in the healthy HIV-negative adult donors.

The chain links TRBV4-1 to TRBJ1-1; D not resolved. The source is a young man in good health. The sequencing sample was made of naive CD8+ T cells sorted from blood. This CDR3 reads CASSQDGFRNTEAFF. The CDR3 DNA reads TGCGCCAGCAGCCAAGATGGGTTCCGGAACACTGAAGCTTTCTTT.